This T cell receptor (beta chain) was retrieved from a study of tumor-infiltrating lymphocytes in primary liver carcinoma. With regard to this clonotype: The CDR3 ends on some other residue instead of the conserved phenylalanine or tryptophan, so this is likely a read error.

Starting material for RNA and DNA co-extraction consisted of about 20-33 mg of unsorted bulk tissue. Cases comprised patients with primary liver carcinoma who received surgical resection. Synthesis of TCR beta cDNA was carried out from 500 ng total RNA with a constant-region primer. Three nested multiplex PCR rounds of slightly modified ARM-PCR generated TCR beta libraries. The first two PCR rounds, roughly 11 cycles each, used TRBV1-TRBV30 forward primers and a C-beta reverse primer. TCRdb fed the multiplex PCR reads into MiXCR, producing one record per CDR3 protein. The sample records tens of thousands of distinct CDR3 sequences, around 70% being singletons. The CDR3 spans 18 residues. The V gene's germline CDR1 is SGHAT and CDR2 FQNNGV.

Sequenced: liver tumor tissue from sampling region 1. The sample's subset: tumor region T1, superior pole. The TCR was taken from a man aged 35 to 55 with primary liver carcinoma and hepatitis B virus infection. The J gene is TRBJ2-1, the V gene TRBV11-2; possible D gene TRBD2, 6 bases. The CDR3 nucleotides read TGTACCGGCAGCTTTGACCCTTGGAGGACCGGGAGTTACAATGAGCAGTTCCTC. Protein: CTGSFDPWRTGSYNEQFL.